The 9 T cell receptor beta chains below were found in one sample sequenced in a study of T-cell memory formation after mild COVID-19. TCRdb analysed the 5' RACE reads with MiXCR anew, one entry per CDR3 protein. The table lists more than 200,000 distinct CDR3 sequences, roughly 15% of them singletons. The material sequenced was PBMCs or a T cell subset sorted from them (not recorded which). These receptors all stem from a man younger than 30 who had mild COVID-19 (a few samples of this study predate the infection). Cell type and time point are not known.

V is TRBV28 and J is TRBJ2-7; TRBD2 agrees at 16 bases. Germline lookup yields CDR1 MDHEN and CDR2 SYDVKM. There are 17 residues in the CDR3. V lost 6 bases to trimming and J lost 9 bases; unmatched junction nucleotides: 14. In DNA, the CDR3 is TGTGCCAGCAGCCCCGGCGGGACTAGCGGGGGGGCCGGGCGGCAGTACGTC. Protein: CASSPGGTSGGAGRQYV.

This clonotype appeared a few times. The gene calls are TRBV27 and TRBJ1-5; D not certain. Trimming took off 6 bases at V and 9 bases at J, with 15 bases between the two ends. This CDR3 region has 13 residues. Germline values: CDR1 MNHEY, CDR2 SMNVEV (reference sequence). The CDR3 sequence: CASSSAFGTPQHF. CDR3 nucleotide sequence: TGTGCCAGCAGCTCCGCCTTCGGAACGCCCCAGCATTTT.

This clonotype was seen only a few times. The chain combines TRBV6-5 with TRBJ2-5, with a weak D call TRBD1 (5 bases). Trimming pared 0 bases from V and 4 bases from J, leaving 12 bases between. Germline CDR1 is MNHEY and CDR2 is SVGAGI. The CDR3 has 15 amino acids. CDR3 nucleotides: TGTGCCAGCAGTTACTCGTACACCCAGGGAGAGACCCAGTACTTC. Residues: CASSYSYTQGETQYF.

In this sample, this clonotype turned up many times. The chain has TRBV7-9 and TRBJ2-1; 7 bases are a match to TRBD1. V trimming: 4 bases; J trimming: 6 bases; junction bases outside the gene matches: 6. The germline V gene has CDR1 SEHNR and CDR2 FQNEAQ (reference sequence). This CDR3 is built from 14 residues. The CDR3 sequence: CASSSDRESNEQFF. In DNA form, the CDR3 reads TGTGCCAGCAGCTCCGACAGGGAGTCCAATGAGCAGTTCTTC.

CDR3 nucleotides: TGTGCCAGCAGCTTAGGGACAGGGGTGCAAGAGACCCAGTACTTC. Amino acid sequence: CASSLGTGVQETQYF. V is TRBV7-2 and J is TRBJ2-5, with 9 bases fitting TRBD1. V was pared by 1 base and J by 2 bases, with 2 bases of the junction left unmatched. CDR1 is SGHTA, CDR2 FQGNSA, per germline. The CDR3 has 15 residues. The variable domain in full, completed from reference TRBV7-2 and TRBJ2-5, reads GAGVSQSPSNKVTEKGKDVELRCDPISGHTALYWYRQSLGQGLEFLIYFQGNSAPDKSGLPSDRFSAERTGGSVSTLTIQRTQQEDSAVYLCASSLGTGVQETQYFGPGTRLLVL.

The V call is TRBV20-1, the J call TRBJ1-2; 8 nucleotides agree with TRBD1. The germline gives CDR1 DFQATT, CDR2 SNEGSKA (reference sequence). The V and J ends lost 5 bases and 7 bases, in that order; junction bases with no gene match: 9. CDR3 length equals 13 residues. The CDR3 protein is CSAAQGAVGGYTF. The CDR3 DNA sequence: TGCAGTGCTGCTCAGGGGGCAGTAGGTGGCTACACCTTC.

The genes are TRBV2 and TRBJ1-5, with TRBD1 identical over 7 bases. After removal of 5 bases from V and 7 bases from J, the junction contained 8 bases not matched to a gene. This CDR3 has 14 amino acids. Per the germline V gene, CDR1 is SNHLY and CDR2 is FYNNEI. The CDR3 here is CASSWDRREQPQHF. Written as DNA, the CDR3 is TGTGCCAGCAGTTGGGACAGAAGAGAGCAGCCCCAGCATTTT.

The CDR3 bases are TGTGCCAGCAGCGTAAGGCTAGCGGGGGGGCTGAATGAGCAGTTCTTC. This gives the protein CASSVRLAGGLNEQFF. The chain employs TRBV9 and TRBJ2-1, with 12 bases lining up with TRBD2. The CDR3 consists of 16 residues. V lost 1 base and J lost 7; bases outside the gene matches: 6. CDR1 is SGDLS and CDR2 is YYNGEE in the germline V gene.

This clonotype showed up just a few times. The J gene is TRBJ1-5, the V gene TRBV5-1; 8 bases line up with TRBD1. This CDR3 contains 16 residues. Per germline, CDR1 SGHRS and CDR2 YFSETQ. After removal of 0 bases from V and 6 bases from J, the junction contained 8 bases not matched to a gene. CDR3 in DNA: TGCGCCAGCAGCTTGGAAGGACAGGGTGACAGTCAGCCCCAGCATTTT. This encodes CASSLEGQGDSQPQHF.